Listed below are T cell receptor beta chains from one sample, sequenced in a study of blood T cell repertoires in COVID-19. TCRdb's copy holds only in-frame clones and misses some; the assay was immunoSEQ multiplex PCR. The data show more than 100,000 clones, approximately 84% seen once. Specimen: peripheral blood. These receptors were collected from a woman of 80 years or more with acute or convalescent COVID-19. CDR3s include the opening cysteine and the closing phenylalanine or tryptophan. D genes are given only for firm matches. Size tells how often a clone was seen (once, few, many) or the class of an expanded clone, and some rows leave it out.

>TRBJ1-1|TRBV18|NA|NA
TGTGCCAGCTCACCAGGTAGGGGAATGAACACTGAAGCTTTCTTT
CASSPGRGMNTEAFF
>TRBJ2-1|TRBV5-1|NA|TRBD2
TGCGCCAGCGAACCCGGACTAGCGGACAACTACAATGAGCAGTTCTTC
CASEPGLADNYNEQFF
>TRBJ1-2|TRBV6-5|NA|NA
TGTGCCAGCGCGGATCCCGCTAACTATGGCTACACCTTC
CASADPANYGYTF
>TRBJ1-4|TRBV5-1|NA|NA
TGCGCCAGCAGCTTGGTAGAGGGAATGTGGGGTGAAAAACTGTTTTTT
CASSLVEGMWGEKLFF
>TRBJ2-5|TRBV2|NA|NA
TGTGCCAGCAGTGGTAGGGCAGGGCGTTTGGAGACCCAGTACTTC
CASSGRAGRLETQYF
>TRBJ2-5|TRBV24-1|NA|TRBD1
TGTGCCACCAGTGACCCCCACAGGGGTGGGAAAGAGACCCAGTACTTC
CATSDPHRGGKETQYF
>TRBJ2-7|TRBV2|NA|NA
TGTGCCAGCAGCTTCGACAGCCACTACGAGCAGTACTTC
CASSFDSHYEQYF
>TRBJ2-1|TRBV5-6|NA|TRBD2
TGTGCCAGCAGCCCACCGGGACTAGCGGGCCTGGGGAATGAGCAGTTCTTC
CASSPPGLAGLGNEQFF
>TRBJ1-1|TRBV6-2/TRBV6-3|NA|TRBD1
TGTGCCAGCAGTTACTCGATGATGGGACAGTTGAACACTGAAGCTTTCTTT
CASSYSMMGQLNTEAFF
>TRBJ2-1|TRBV18|NA|TRBD1
TGTGCCAGCTCACCACCTAGACAGGGGAGCAATGAGCAGTTCTTC
CASSPPRQGSNEQFF
>TRBJ2-3|TRBV6-1|NA|TRBD1
TGTGCCAGCAGTGGTATAGGGACAGGGGGCACAGATACGCAGTATTTT
CASSGIGTGGTDTQYF
>TRBJ2-7|TRBV18|NA|NA
TGTGCCAGCTCACAAGGTATCCGGGTTCAAGACTACGAGCAGTACTTC
CASSQGIRVQDYEQYF
>TRBJ2-1|TRBV5-1|medium-sized|NA
TGCGCCAGCAGCTTGGGACACTTGGGAGGGGGTAATGAGCAGTTCTTC
CASSLGHLGGGNEQFF
>TRBJ1-5|TRBV30|NA|TRBD1
TGTGCCTGGAGCCGAGGGGGACAGGGAAGGCAGCCCCAGCATTTT
CAWSRGGQGRQPQHF
>TRBJ2-2|TRBV11-2|NA|TRBD1
TGTGCCAGCAGCTCTCGCGCGGGACAGGAGAACACCGGGGAGCTGTTTTTT
CASSSRAGQENTGELFF
>TRBJ2-7|TRBV7-2|NA|TRBD1
TGTGCCAGCAGCTTAGACGGGACAGGGTCCTACGAGCAGTACTTC
CASSLDGTGSYEQYF
>TRBJ2-2|TRBV5-5|NA|TRBD2
TGTGCCAGCAGCCCCTGGAAGGCGGGGGTCACCGGGGAGCTGTTTTTT
CASSPWKAGVTGELFF
>TRBJ1-2|TRBV6-5|NA|TRBD1
TGTGCCAGCAGGGTTGACAGGGCCGATGGCTACACCTTC
CASRVDRADGYTF
>TRBJ2-5|TRBV12-3/TRBV12-4|NA|NA
TGTGCCAGCAGTCTCGGCAGGGTTGAGACCCAGTACTTC
CASSLGRVETQYF
>TRBJ1-1|TRBV27|once|NA
TGTGCCAGCAGGACTCTTATGGGTGAAGCTTTCTTT
CASRTLMGEAFF
>TRBJ1-1|TRBV11-2|NA|NA
TGTGCCAGCAGTTTAGGGGGAGCGGACACTGAAGCTTTCTTT
CASSLGGADTEAFF
>TRBJ1-6|TRBV12-5|once|TRBD1
TGTGCTAGTGGTTTGTATGGGCAGGGGGCCTATTCACCCCTCCACTTT
CASGLYGQGAYSPLHF
>TRBJ1-2|TRBV7-2|NA|TRBD1
TGTGCCAGCAGCTTAGCCTCCGGGACAGGGTTTGGCTACACCTTC
CASSLASGTGFGYTF
>TRBJ2-1|TRBV5-1|NA|NA
TGCGCCAGCGCCGAAGGGGGGGGAGCGGCCAATGAGCAGTTCTTC
CASAEGGGAANEQFF
>TRBJ1-5|TRBV25-1|once|TRBD1
TGTGCCAGCAGTGTAGGACAGGGGGAAAATTATAGCAATCAGCCCCAGCATTTT
CASSVGQGENYSNQPQHF
>TRBJ2-7|TRBV5-5|NA|TRBD1
TGTGCCAGCAGCTTCAACTCTCGGGGGACAGGGGCCCCCGAGCAGTACTTC
CASSFNSRGTGAPEQYF
>TRBJ2-7|TRBV9|once|TRBD1
TGTGCCAGCAGCGTTGGGACAGGGCTTTCCTACGAGCAGTACTTC
CASSVGTGLSYEQYF
>TRBJ1-4|TRBV19|NA|NA
TGTGCCAGTAGTTTGACGCAGGGGTTGAAGGCCAACCTCCATTTT
CASSLTQGLKANLHF
>TRBJ1-5|TRBV12-3/TRBV12-4|few|NA
TGTGCCAGCAGTTTGACAGGTAATCAGCCCCAGCATTTT
CASSLTGNQPQHF
>TRBJ1-1|TRBV2|NA|NA
TGTGCCAGCAGTGTGTACAGGGTGGGGGCCACTGAAGCTTTCTTT
CASSVYRVGATEAFF
>TRBJ1-1|TRBV2|NA|NA
TGTGCCAGCAGTGAAGTAGGGGTCGGGGAAGCTTTCTTT
CASSEVGVGEAFF
>TRBJ1-3|TRBV2|NA|NA
TGTGCCAGCAGTGAAGCGCAGGGGTTCGGAAACACCATATATTTT
CASSEAQGFGNTIYF
>TRBJ1-1|TRBV19|NA|NA
TGTGCCAGTAGTACTAAGGCTCGGGGTGGAGGAACTGAAGCTTTCTTT
CASSTKARGGGTEAFF
>TRBJ2-3|TRBV7-9|NA|TRBD2
TGTGCCAGCAGCCAAACGGGACTAGCGGGACTCGCAGATACGCAGTATTTT
CASSQTGLAGLADTQYF
>TRBJ2-2|TRBV9|NA|NA
TGTGCCAGCAGCGTAGAAGGACTACCGAACACCGGGGAGCTGTTTTTT
CASSVEGLPNTGELFF
>TRBJ2-4|TRBV6-5|NA|NA
TGTGCCAGCAGTTACTCGTTGGGACTGAAAAACATTCAGTACTTC
CASSYSLGLKNIQYF
>TRBJ2-1|TRBV7-9|NA|NA
TGTGCCAGCAGCTTACTCGGGGTGGGAGACTTCGATGAGCAGTTCTTC
CASSLLGVGDFDEQFF
>TRBJ1-4|TRBV3-1/TRBV3-2|NA|TRBD1
TGTGCCAGCAGCCAAGGGGGACAGGGGCGGAGGAAACTGTTTTTT
CASSQGGQGRRKLFF
>TRBJ1-5|TRBV10-3|NA|TRBD1
TGTGCCATCAGGATACAGGGGAATCAGCCCCAGCATTTT
CAIRIQGNQPQHF
>TRBJ2-4|TRBV6-2/TRBV6-3|NA|NA
TGTGCCAGCAGTTACGGTCTCTACTCGTCCCGCTGGGCCAAAAACATTCAGTACTTC
CASSYGLYSSRWAKNIQYF
>TRBJ1-2|TRBV6-6|NA|NA
TGTGCCAGCAGTTACGGGAGTCCACCGGGGAGAGGCTACACCTTC
CASSYGSPPGRGYTF
>TRBJ2-5|TRBV7-6|NA|NA
TGTGCCAGCAGCGTAACAGGGGGGGACCTCCAAGAGACCCAGTACTTC
CASSVTGGDLQETQYF
>TRBJ1-6|TRBV5-6|NA|NA
TGTGCCAGCAGCTTGGCCAGAAGCTCCTATAATTCACCCCTCCACTTT
CASSLARSSYNSPLHF
>TRBJ2-7|TRBV6-2/TRBV6-3|NA|NA
TGTGCCAGCAGTTCTTTGCGGGGACCGCCCAACGAGCAGTACTTC
CASSSLRGPPNEQYF
>TRBJ1-3|TRBV7-2|NA|TRBD1
TGTGCCAGCAGAAGCGGGACAGGGTCTGGAAACACCATATATTTT
CASRSGTGSGNTIYF
>TRBJ1-6|TRBV7-2|NA|NA
TGTGCCAGCAGCTTAGTTGGGGAGAGCAATTCACCCCTCCACTTT
CASSLVGESNSPLHF
>TRBJ2-1|TRBV7-9|NA|TRBD2
TGTGCCAGCAGCTTACATAGCGGGAGGGCCAACAATGAGCAGTTCTTC
CASSLHSGRANNEQFF
>TRBJ2-6|TRBV5-4|NA|TRBD1
TGTGCCAGCAGCTCCGGGACAGGACGCTCTGGGGCCAACGTCCTGACTTTC
CASSSGTGRSGANVLTF
>TRBJ2-1|TRBV7-2|NA|TRBD2
TGTGCCAGCAGCTCAGCTAGCGGGGCCTCCTACAATGAGCAGTTCTTC
CASSSASGASYNEQFF
>TRBJ1-6|TRBV30|NA|NA
TGTGCCTGGAACCCGGGGGGGAATTCACCCCTCCACTTT
CAWNPGGNSPLHF
>TRBJ2-7|TRBV25-1|NA|TRBD2
TGTGCCAGCAGCTCCGGGACTAGCGGTTGGTACGAGCAGTACTTC
CASSSGTSGWYEQYF
>TRBJ1-1|TRBV11-2|NA|TRBD1
TGTGCCAGCAGCCTTGGACAGGGGAACACTGAAGCTTTCTTT
CASSLGQGNTEAFF
>TRBJ1-5|TRBV30|NA|NA
TGTGCCTGGAGTGTACGAGGTCAGGGGCGAGCGGATCAGCCCCAGCATTTT
CAWSVRGQGRADQPQHF
>TRBJ1-6|TRBV7-8|NA|NA
TGTGCCAGCAGCTTAAGAAGCGGTAATTCACCCCTCCACTTT
CASSLRSGNSPLHF
>TRBJ1-5|TRBV19|NA|NA
TGTGCCAGTAGTATAGAAAGGGGGGACTATAGCAATCAGCCCCAGCATTTT
CASSIERGDYSNQPQHF
>TRBJ2-7|TRBV5-5|NA|NA
TGTGCCAGCAGCTTGGCGTCGGTAAAGACCTACGAGCAGTACTTC
CASSLASVKTYEQYF
>TRBJ1-4|TRBV27|NA|NA
TGTGCCAGCAGTTTGGCCTACAGTCGTACTAATGAAAAACTGTTTTTT
CASSLAYSRTNEKLFF